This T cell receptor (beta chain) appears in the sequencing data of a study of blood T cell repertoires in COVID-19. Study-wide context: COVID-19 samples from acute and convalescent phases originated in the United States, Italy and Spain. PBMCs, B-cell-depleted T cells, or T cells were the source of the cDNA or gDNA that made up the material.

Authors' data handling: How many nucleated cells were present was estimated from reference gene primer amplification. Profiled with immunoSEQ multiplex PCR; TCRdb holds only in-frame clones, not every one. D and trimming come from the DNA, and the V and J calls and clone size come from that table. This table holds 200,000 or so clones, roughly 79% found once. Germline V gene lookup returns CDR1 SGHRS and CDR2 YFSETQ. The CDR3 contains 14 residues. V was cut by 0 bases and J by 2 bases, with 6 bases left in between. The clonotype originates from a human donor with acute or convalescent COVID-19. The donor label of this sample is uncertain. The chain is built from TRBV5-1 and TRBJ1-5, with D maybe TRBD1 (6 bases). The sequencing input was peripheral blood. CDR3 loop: CASSLDRGNQPQHF. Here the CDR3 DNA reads TGCGCCAGCAGCTTGGACAGGGGCAATCAGCCCCAGCATTTT.